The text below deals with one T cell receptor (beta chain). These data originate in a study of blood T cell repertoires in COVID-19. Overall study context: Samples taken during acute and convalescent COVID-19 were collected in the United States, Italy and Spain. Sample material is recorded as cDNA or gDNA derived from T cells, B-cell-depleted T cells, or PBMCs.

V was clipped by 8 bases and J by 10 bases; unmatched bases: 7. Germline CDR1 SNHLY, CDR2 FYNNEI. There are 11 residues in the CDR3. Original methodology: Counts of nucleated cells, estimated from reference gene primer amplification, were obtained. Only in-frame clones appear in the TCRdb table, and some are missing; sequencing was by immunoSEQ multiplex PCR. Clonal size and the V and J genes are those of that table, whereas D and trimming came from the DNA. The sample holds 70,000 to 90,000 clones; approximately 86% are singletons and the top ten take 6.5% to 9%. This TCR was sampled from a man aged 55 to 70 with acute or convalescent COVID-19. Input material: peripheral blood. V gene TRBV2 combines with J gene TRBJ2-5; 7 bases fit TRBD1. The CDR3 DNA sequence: TGTGCCAGCCAGGGACAGATCTACCAGTACTTC. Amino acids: CASQGQIYQYF. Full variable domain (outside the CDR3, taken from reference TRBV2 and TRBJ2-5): EPEVTQTPSHQVTQMGQEVILRCVPISNHLYFYWYRQILGQKVEFLVSFYNNEISEKSEIFDDQFSVERPDGSNFTLKIRSTKLEDSAMYFCASQGQIYQYFGPGTRLLVL.